This T cell receptor (beta chain) is drawn from a study of shared clonotypes between healthy human individuals. Background on the study: Every donor yielded three CD4 naive, three CD4 memory, two CD8 naive and one CD8 memory plate. Findings and limits, study-wide: In having few donors, the study represented limited genetic and exposure-history diversity.

Once extracted for a subset, genomic DNA was divided evenly among several immunoSEQ plates. Sequencing was performed with immunoSEQ multiplex PCR; in TCRdb, only in-frame clones are kept and a portion is missing. The data hold some 700,000 clones, with less than 95% observed a single time. This clone appeared once. Its specificity is not known. The V and J ends lost 8 bases and 2 bases, in that order; junction bases with no gene match: 6. The CDR3 spans 14 residues. Germline V gene lookup returns CDR1 SNHLY and CDR2 FYNNEI. Source material: memory CD8+ T cells from PBMCs. Sample subset: CD45RO+ cells pooled with CCR7-negative TemRA cells. The genes are TRBV2 and TRBJ2-7; 10 bases are a match to TRBD1. This sequence was found in a man aged 18 to 29 in good health. Some clones in this sample may be carry-over from other donors' samples. For the CDR3, the DNA is TGTGCCAGCCTAGGGACAGGGGTTGCCTACGAGCAGTACTTC. It codes for CASLGTGVAYEQYF.